The clone carrying this TCR beta chain was seen only a few times. Its antigen is unidentified. The entry originates in a study of cytomegalovirus exposure and HLA in healthy donors. The J segment lost 3 bases and the V segment lost 2 bases, leaving 6 bases of the junction unmatched. The CDR3 runs to 16 residues. The V gene's germline CDR1 is MGHDK and CDR2 SYGVNS. Use of 60 Vbeta and 13 Jbeta primers characterized the PCR. This table comes from immunoSEQ multiplex PCR, and its TCRdb copy is limited to in-frame clones, with some not included. The data hold about 96,000 clones, with approximately 79% observed a single time. Study findings and constraints: HLA allele associations emerged for around 15,000 TCR beta sequences in a later analysis, at 0.05 false discovery rate. In a later analysis, TCR beta V- and J-gene trimming showed a link to a missense DCLRE1C variant. Later analysis placed DRB1 highest and HLA-C lowest in TCR association rates, which differed by HLA locus.

Sequenced material: PBMCs. The chain uses TRBV25-1 and TRBJ1-2; TRBD1 matches 10 bases. This receptor was taken from a man aged 25-45 years in good health and CMV-seronegative. The CDR3 nucleotides read TGTGCCAGCAGTGAACTGGGGACAGGGGACCACTATGGCTACACCTTC. As protein: CASSELGTGDHYGYTF.